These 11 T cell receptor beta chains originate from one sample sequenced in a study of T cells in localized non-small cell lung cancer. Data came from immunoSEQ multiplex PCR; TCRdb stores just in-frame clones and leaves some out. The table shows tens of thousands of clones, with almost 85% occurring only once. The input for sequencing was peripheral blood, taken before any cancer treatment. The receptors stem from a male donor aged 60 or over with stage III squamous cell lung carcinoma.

The CDR3 sequence: CASSLEGAGTSPLHF. DNA of the CDR3: TGCGCCAGCAGCTTGGAAGGGGCTGGTACTTCACCCCTCCACTTT. The chain has TRBV5-1 and TRBJ1-6; maybe TRBD1 (5 bases). The germline V gene encodes CDR1 SGHRS and CDR2 YFSETQ. The V and J ends lost 0 bases and 9 bases respectively, with 13 bases between them. There are 15 residues in the CDR3. Supplemented by reference TRBV5-1 and TRBJ1-6, the full variable domain reads KAGVTQTPRYLIKTRGQQVTLSCSPISGHRSVSWYQQTPGQGLQFLFEYFSETQRNKGNFPGRFSGRQFSNSRSEMNVSTLELGDSALYLCASSLEGAGTSPLHFGNGTRLTVT.

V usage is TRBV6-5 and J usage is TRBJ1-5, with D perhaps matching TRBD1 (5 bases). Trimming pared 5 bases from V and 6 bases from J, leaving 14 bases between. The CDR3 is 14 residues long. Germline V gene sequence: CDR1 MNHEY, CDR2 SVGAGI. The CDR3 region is CASSGSGMAQPQHF. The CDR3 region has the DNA TGTGCCAGCAGTGGTTCAGGGATGGCTCAGCCCCAGCATTTT.

CDR3 sequence reads: CAISESTAGTGNEQFF. The CDR3, as DNA: TGTGCCATCAGTGAGTCTACGGCAGGGACAGGCAATGAGCAGTTCTTC. This chain uses TRBV10-3 with TRBJ2-1; 8 bases are shared with TRBD1. After removal of 0 bases from V and 6 bases from J, the junction contained 7 bases not matched to a gene. CDR3 length equals 16 residues. Germline assignment: CDR1 ENHRY and CDR2 SYGVKD.

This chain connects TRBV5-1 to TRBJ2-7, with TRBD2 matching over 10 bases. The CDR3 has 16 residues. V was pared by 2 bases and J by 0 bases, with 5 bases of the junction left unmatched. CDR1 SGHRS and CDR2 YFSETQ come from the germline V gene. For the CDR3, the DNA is TGCGCCAGCAGCTTACCGACTAGCGGGCTCTCCTACGAGCAGTACTTC. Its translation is CASSLPTSGLSYEQYF.

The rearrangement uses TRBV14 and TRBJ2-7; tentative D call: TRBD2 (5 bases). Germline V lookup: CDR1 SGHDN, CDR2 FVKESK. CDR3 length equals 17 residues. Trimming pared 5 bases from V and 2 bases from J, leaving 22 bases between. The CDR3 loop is CASSSEVRHSGPYEQYF. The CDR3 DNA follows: TGTGCCAGCAGCTCGGAGGTGAGGCACAGCGGCCCCTACGAGCAGTACTTC.

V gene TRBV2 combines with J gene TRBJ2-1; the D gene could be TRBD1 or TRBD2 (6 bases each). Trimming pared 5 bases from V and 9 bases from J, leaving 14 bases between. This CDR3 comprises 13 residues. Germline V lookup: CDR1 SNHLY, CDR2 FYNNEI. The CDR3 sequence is CASSRMEGGEQFF. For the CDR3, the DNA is TGTGCCAGCAGTCGGATGGAGGGGGGTGAGCAGTTCTTC.

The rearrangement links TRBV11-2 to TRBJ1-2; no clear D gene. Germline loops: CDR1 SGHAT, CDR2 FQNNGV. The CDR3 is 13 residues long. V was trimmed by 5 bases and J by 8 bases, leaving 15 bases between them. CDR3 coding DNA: TGTGCCAGCAGCCCCCAAGCGGGGATCGGCTACACCTTC. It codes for CASSPQAGIGYTF.

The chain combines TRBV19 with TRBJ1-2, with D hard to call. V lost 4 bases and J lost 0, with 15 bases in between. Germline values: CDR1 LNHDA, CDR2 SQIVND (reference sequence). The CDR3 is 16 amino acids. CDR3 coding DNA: TGTGCCAGTAGTACCCCGGACGGCTACTCTAACTATGGCTACACCTTC. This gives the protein CASSTPDGYSNYGYTF.

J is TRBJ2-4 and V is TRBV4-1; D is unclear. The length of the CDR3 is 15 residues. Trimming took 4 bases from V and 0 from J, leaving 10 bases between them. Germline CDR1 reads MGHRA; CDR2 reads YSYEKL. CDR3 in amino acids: CASSPIDQAKNIQYF. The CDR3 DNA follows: TGCGCCAGCAGCCCTATTGACCAAGCCAAAAACATTCAGTACTTC.

The CDR3 loop is CASSQDQSRDTEAFF. The CDR3 region has the DNA TGTGCCAGCAGCCAAGATCAAAGTCGCGACACTGAAGCTTTCTTT. This rearrangement joins TRBV4-2 to TRBJ1-1; unclear D gene. CDR3 size: 15 residues. The germline CDR1 and CDR2 sequences are LGHNA and YNFKEQ. Deletions cut 0 bases from V and 3 bases from J, with 11 bases between.

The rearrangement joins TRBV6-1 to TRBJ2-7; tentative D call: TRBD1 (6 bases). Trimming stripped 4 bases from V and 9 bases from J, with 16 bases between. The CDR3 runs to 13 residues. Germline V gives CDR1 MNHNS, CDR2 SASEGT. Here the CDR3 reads CASSGASDSVQYF. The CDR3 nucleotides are TGTGCCAGCAGTGGAGCCTCGGACAGTGTGCAGTACTTC.